This T cell receptor beta chain was captured in a study of graft-versus-host responses after intestinal transplantation. TCRdb keeps only in-frame clones here, not all; method: immunoSEQ multiplex PCR. The sample has 80,000 to 95,000 clones; 93% are singletons. Germline CDR1 and CDR2: SNHLY and FYNNEI. V gave up 6 bases and J gave up 4 bases; unmatched junction bases: 8. The CDR3 extends over 15 amino acids. A remark on this clone: Its antigen is currently unknown.

The starting material was unstimulated CD8+ T cells sorted from spleen or lymph node cells, obtained before intestinal transplant. The TCR was taken from a human donor who received an intestinal transplant. The chain joins TRBV2 to TRBJ2-7, with TRBD2 matching 11 bases. The CDR3 DNA reads as TGTGCCAGCAGATCCCTAGCGGGGGGCCGATACGAGCAGTACTTC. It codes for CASRSLAGGRYEQYF.